This TCR beta chain was identified in a study of Graves' ophthalmopathy and Graves' hyperthyroidism. RNA transcripts yielded amplified TCR beta CDR3 regions. The first-round RT-PCR employed HTBI primers together with the Qiagen OneStep RT-PCR kit. A multiplex PCR was then performed as the second round. Via MiXCR, TCRdb re-called the multiplex PCR reads, giving one row per CDR3 protein. The profile covers over a million distinct CDR3 sequences, with less than 45% appearing a single time and over 8.5% taken by the ten largest. This clonotype was seen at least ten times. CDR3 length: 13 amino acids. The germline V gene encodes CDR1 ENHRY and CDR2 SYGVKD. Trimming pared 0 bases from V and 3 bases from J, leaving 5 bases between.

This clonotype was obtained from an adult man with Graves' hyperthyroidism. The chain employs TRBV10-3 and TRBJ1-2; no definite D call. The sample taken for sequencing was peripheral blood or thyroid tissue (not recorded which). Here the CDR3 reads CAISESQDYGYTF. The CDR3 region has the DNA TGTGCCATCAGTGAGTCCCAGGACTATGGCTACACCTTC.